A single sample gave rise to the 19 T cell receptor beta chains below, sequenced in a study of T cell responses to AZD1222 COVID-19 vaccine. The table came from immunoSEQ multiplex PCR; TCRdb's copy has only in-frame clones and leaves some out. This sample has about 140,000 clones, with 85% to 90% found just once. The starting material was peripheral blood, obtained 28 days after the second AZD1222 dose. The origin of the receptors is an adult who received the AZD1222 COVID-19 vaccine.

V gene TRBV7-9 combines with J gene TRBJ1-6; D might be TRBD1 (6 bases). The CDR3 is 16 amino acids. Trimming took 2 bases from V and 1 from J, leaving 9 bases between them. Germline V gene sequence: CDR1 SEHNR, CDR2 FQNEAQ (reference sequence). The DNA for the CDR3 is TGTGCCAGCAGCTTACTCAGGGGATCCTATAATTCACCCCTCCACTTT. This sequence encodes CASSLLRGSYNSPLHF.

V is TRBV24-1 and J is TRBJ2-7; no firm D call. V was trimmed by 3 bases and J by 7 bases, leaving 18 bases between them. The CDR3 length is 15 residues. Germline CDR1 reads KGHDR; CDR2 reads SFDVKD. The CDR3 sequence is CATSDPSAGTEEQYF. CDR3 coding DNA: TGTGCCACCAGTGATCCCTCTGCCGGCACGGAGGAGCAGTACTTC.

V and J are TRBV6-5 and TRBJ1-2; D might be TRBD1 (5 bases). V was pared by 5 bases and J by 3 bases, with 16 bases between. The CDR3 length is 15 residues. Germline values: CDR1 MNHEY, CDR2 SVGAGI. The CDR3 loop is CASSLQAGSYYGYTF. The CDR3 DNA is TGTGCCAGCAGTCTACAGGCGGGTTCCTACTATGGCTACACCTTC.

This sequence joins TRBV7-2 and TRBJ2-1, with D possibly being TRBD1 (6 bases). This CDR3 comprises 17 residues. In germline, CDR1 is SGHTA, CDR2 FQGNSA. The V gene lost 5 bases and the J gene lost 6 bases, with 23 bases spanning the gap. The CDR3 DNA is TGTGCCAGCAGCCAGGGGATCGGGACACACCAATCCAATGAGCAGTTCTTC. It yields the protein CASSQGIGTHQSNEQFF.

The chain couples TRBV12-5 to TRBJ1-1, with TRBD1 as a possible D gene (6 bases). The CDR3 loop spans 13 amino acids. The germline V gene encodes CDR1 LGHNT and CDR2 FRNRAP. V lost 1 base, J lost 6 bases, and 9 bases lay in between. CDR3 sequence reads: CASGLDWTAEAFF. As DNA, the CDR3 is TGTGCTAGTGGTTTGGACTGGACAGCTGAAGCTTTCTTT.

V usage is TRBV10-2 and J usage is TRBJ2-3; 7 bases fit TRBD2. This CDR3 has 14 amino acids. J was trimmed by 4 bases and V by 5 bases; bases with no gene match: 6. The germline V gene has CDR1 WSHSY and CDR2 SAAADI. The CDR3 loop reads CASSPTSRADTQYF. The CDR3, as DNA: TGCGCCAGCAGTCCGACTAGCCGAGCAGATACGCAGTATTTT.

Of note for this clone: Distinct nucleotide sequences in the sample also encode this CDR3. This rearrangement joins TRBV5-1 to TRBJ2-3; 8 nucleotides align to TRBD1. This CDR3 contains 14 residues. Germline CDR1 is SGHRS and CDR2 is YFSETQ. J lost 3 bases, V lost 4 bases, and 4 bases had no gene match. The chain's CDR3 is CASSPGQGTDTQYF. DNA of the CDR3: TGCGCCAGCAGCCCAGGACAGGGAACAGATACGCAGTATTTT.

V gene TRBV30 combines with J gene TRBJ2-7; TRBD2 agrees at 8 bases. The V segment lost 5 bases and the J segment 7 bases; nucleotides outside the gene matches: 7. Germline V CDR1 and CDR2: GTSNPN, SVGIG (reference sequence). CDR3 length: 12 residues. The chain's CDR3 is CAWDGRAGEQYF. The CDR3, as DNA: TGTGCCTGGGACGGGAGGGCCGGGGAGCAGTACTTC.

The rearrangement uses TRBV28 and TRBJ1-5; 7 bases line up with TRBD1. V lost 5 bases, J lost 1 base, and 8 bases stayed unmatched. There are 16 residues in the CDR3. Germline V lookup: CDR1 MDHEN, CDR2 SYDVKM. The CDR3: CASSPFQGGSNQPQHF. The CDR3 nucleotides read TGTGCCAGCAGTCCCTTCCAGGGGGGGAGCAATCAGCCCCAGCATTTT.

CDR3 sequence reads: CASSLARGTGGKNTEAFF. CDR3 bases: TGTGCCAGCAGCTTGGCGAGGGGGACAGGGGGCAAGAACACTGAAGCTTTCTTT. V usage is TRBV11-2 and J usage is TRBJ1-1; TRBD1 matches 12 bases. Germline values: CDR1 SGHAT, CDR2 FQNNGV. There are 18 residues in the CDR3. V lost 3 bases and J lost 1; bases outside the gene matches: 9.

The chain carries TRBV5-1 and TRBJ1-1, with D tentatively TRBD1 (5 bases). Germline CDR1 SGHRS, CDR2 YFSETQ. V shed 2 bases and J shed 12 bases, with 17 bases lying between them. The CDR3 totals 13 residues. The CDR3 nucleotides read TGCGCCAGCAGCTTATCTACAGGCGGGGGTCCTTTCTTT. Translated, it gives CASSLSTGGGPFF.

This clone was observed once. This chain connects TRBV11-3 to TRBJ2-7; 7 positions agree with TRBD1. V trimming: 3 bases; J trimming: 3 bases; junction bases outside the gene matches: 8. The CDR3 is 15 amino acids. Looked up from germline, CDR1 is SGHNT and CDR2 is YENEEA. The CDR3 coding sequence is TGTGCCAGCAGCTTTAGGCCAGGGGGTGGCTACGAGCAGTACTTC. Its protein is CASSFRPGGGYEQYF.

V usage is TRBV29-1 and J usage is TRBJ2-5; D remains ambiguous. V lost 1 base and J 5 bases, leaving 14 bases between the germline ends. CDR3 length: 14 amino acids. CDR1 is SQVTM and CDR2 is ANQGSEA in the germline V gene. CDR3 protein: CSVEGRHGVETQYF. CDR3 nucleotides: TGCAGCGTTGAAGGCCGTCATGGGGTGGAGACCCAGTACTTC.

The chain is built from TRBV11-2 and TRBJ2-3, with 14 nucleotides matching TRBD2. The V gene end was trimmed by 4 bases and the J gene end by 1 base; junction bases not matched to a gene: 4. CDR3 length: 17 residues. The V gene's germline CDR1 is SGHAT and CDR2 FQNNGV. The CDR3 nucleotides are TGTGCCAGCAGCTCGGGACTAGCGGGAGCCGGCACAGATACGCAGTATTTT. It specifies CASSSGLAGAGTDTQYF.

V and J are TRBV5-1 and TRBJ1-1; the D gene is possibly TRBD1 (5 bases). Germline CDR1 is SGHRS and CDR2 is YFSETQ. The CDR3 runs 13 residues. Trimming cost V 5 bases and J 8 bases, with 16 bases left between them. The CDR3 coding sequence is TGCGCCAGCAGTCAGGGCCCAGAGAGGGAAGCTTTCTTT. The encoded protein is CASSQGPEREAFF.

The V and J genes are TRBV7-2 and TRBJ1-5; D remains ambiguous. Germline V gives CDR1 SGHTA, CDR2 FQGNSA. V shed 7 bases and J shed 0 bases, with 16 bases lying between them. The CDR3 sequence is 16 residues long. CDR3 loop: CASTISVGISNQPQHF. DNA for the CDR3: TGTGCCAGCACGATCTCGGTCGGGATTAGCAATCAGCCCCAGCATTTT.

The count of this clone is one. CDR3 sequence (DNA): TGTGCCAGCAGCACCAGTAGCGCAACTAATGAAAAACTGTTTTTT. Its translation is CASSTSSATNEKLFF. The V call is TRBV7-2, the J call TRBJ1-4; D not resolved. Germline V gene sequence: CDR1 SGHTA, CDR2 FQGNSA. There are 15 residues in the CDR3. Trimming pared 5 bases from V and 0 bases from J, leaving 10 bases between.

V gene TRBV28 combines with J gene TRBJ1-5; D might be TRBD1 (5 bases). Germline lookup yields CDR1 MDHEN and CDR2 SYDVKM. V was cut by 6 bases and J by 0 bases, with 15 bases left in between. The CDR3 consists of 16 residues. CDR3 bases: TGTGCCAGCAGCCTAACAACAGGTTATAGCAATCAGCCCCAGCATTTT. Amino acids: CASSLTTGYSNQPQHF.

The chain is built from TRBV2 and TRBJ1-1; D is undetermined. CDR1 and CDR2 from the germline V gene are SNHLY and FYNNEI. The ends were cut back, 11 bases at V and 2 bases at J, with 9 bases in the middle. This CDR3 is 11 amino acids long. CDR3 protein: CAGGVNTEAFF. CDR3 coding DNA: TGTGCCGGCGGGGTAAACACTGAAGCTTTCTTT.